This T cell receptor beta chain stems from a study of prognosis after radiotherapy for stage I lung cancer. The CDR3 runs to 12 residues. Trimming took 1 base from V and 2 from J, leaving 1 base between them. Looked up from germline, CDR1 is SGHRS and CDR2 is YFSETQ. TCR beta CDR3 amplification from genomic DNA was performed by two-round multiplex PCR. Initially, in first-round PCR, primers specific to each TRBV and TRBJ gene were used. TCRdb reprocessed the multiplex PCR reads via MiXCR and lists one record per CDR3 protein. This sample carries 10,000 to 15,000 distinct CDR3 sequences, 43% of them seen once, and the ten largest clones take approximately 40%. On this clonotype itself: This may be a read error, as it is one base from a much larger clone.

The origin of this receptor is a donor aged 50 or older with non-small cell lung cancer. This chain joins TRBV5-1 and TRBJ2-4; D call uncertain. Material: PBMCs, obtained before or after stereotactic body radiation therapy (not recorded which). The CDR3 nucleotides read TGCGCCAGCAGCTTGTCCAAAAACATTCAGTACTTC. This translates into CASSLSKNIQYF.